This T cell receptor beta chain came from a study of Graves' ophthalmopathy and Graves' hyperthyroidism. The wider study: The study drew peripheral blood at initial diagnosis, before any treatment.

The TCR beta CDR3 regions underwent amplification from RNA transcripts. Amplification began with first-round RT-PCR using HTBI primers, then second-round multiplex PCR was performed. Each CDR3 protein gets one entry after TCRdb re-called the multiplex PCR reads with MiXCR. The data contain 350,000 to 400,000 distinct CDR3 sequences, approximately 20% of them singletons. This clonotype was observed many times. The V gene's germline CDR1 is SGHRS and CDR2 YFSETQ. Trimming shortened V by 8 bases and J by 2 bases, and 13 bases separated the two germline ends. The CDR3 sequence is 13 residues long. The sequence came from a young woman with Graves' ophthalmopathy. Sequenced sample: peripheral blood. The rearrangement joins TRBV5-1 to TRBJ1-1, with a possible D match to TRBD1 (6 bases). CDR3 region: CASLGGANTEAFF. The CDR3 bases are TGCGCCAGTTTAGGGGGAGCCAACACTGAAGCTTTCTTT.